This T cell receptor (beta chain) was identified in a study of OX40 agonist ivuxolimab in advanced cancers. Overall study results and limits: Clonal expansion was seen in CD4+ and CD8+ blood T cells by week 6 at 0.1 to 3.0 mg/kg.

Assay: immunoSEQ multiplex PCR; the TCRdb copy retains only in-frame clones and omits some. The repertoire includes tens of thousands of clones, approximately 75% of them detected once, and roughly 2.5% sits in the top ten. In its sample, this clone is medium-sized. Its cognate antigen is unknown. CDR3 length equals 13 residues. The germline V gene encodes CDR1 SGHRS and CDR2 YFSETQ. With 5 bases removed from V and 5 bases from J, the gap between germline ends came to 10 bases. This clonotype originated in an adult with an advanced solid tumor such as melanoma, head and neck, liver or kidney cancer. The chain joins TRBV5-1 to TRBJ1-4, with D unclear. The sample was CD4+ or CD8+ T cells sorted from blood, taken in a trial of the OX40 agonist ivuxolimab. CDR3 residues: CASSQNENEKLFF. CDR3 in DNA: TGCGCCAGCAGTCAGAACGAGAATGAAAAACTGTTTTTT.